Listed here is a single TCR beta chain. Its cognate antigen is unknown. This record comes from a study of T cell repertoires in cytomegalovirus infection. At the level of the study: Matching HLA type and CMV infection were both indicated by public TCR beta signatures. Study conclusions and caveats: HLA-C-restricted CMV-specific TCR beta clonotypes prevailed in the ex vivo response.

Trimming took 7 bases from V and 8 from J, leaving 17 bases between them. The CDR3 is 13 amino acids. CDR1 MNHEY and CDR2 SVGAGI come from the germline V gene. TCRdb re-called the reads through MiXCR, storing one row per CDR3 protein. Of about 46,000 distinct CDR3 sequences listed, approximately 22% are singletons. Sequences were obtained from PBMCs, sequenced either directly or after in vitro stimulation (not recorded which). This rearrangement joins TRBV6-5 to TRBJ1-2; D possibly corresponds to TRBD1 (5 bases). This TCR derives from a human donor in good health (CMV status not recorded). Some clones in this sample may be carry-over from other donors' samples. The CDR3 protein is CASNGGTFGGYTF. The DNA for the CDR3 is TGTGCCAGCAATGGGGGAACCTTCGGGGGCTACACCTTC.